At least ten counts were recorded for the clone carrying this T cell receptor (beta chain). This entry belongs to a study of blood T cell repertoires in COVID-19. The wider study: The origin of the acute and convalescent COVID-19 samples was the United States, Italy and Spain. T cells, B-cell-depleted T cells, or PBMCs supplied cDNA or gDNA.

In the study's own analysis: Estimation of nucleated cell counts relied on the amplification of reference gene primers. This table comes from immunoSEQ multiplex PCR, and its TCRdb copy is limited to in-frame clones, with some not included. V, J and clone size derive from that table, while D and trimming were established from the DNA sequence. Of 55,000 to 75,000 clones listed, around 84% are singletons. Specimen: peripheral blood. The TCR originated in a man aged 45-60 years with active COVID-19.

This CDR3 is CSARGPAGYEQYF. The CDR3 nucleotides are TGCAGCGCCAGGGGGCCGGCGGGCTACGAGCAGTACTTC. V and J are TRBV29-1 and TRBJ2-7; 8 bases map to TRBD1. The germline gives CDR1 SQVTM, CDR2 ANQGSEA. V lost 7 bases to trimming and J lost 3 bases; unmatched junction nucleotides: 8. The CDR3 runs to 13 residues.